Following are 10 T cell receptor beta chains from one sample sequenced in a study of blood T cell repertoires in COVID-19 (dated by TCRdb to about 2020). The library was generated by the immunoSEQ multiplex PCR assay. TCRdb provides this immuneACCESS table in a form limited to in-frame rearrangements. Some clones are lacking; in checked studies, under half of them reflect an unresolved V gene, and why the rest are absent is not known. Here the sample has roughly 60,000 clones; around 93% occur a single time. The top ten constitute approximately 4.6% of the sample. The sequencing sample was made of peripheral blood. The receptors were sampled from a man in his forties or fifties with active COVID-19.

The V call is TRBV28, the J call TRBJ2-3; 7 nucleotides line up with TRBD2. Germline lookup yields CDR1 MDHEN and CDR2 SYDVKM. CDR3 length: 14 amino acids. The J segment lost 2 bases and the V segment lost 3 bases, leaving 2 bases of the junction unmatched. CDR3 sequence: CASSLGGITDTQYF. The DNA for the CDR3 is TGTGCCAGCAGTTTGGGGGGGATCACAGATACGCAGTATTTT.

The sample holds a few counts of this clone. The chain has TRBV3-1 (or the pseudogene TRBV3-2) and TRBJ1-4; TRBD1 matches 9 bases. V dropped 6 bases and J dropped 8; count of bases not matched to a gene: 10. The CDR3 is made up of 15 amino acids. Germline loops: CDR1 LGHDT, CDR2 YNNKEL (reference sequence). The CDR3 is CASSVLGQGEEKLFF. The DNA for the CDR3 is TGTGCCAGCAGTGTCCTGGGACAGGGAGAAGAAAAACTGTTTTTT.

The J gene is TRBJ2-3, the V gene TRBV11-2; unclear D gene. The CDR3 is 12 residues long. Germline CDR1 is SGHAT and CDR2 is FQNNGV. Deletions cut 2 bases from V and 6 bases from J, with 6 bases between. Here the CDR3 DNA reads TGTGCCAGCAGCTTACCCGGGGATACGCAGTATTTT. Protein: CASSLPGDTQYF.

The rearrangement joins TRBV4-2 to TRBJ1-3; the D is unclear. V lost 0 bases, J lost 0 bases, and 6 bases lay in between. Looked up from germline, CDR1 is LGHNA and CDR2 is YNFKEQ. CDR3 length: 15 amino acids. Here the CDR3 reads CASSQEASSGNTIYF. In DNA form, the CDR3 reads TGTGCCAGCAGCCAAGAGGCCTCCTCTGGAAACACCATATATTTT.

The CDR3 protein is CASSPYLGRENHEQYF. The CDR3 nucleotides are TGCGCCAGCAGCCCGTACTTGGGGCGGGAGAACCACGAGCAGTACTTC. This chain connects TRBV5-1 to TRBJ2-7, with 7 bases fitting TRBD2. The CDR3 has 16 residues. Looked up from germline, CDR1 is SGHRS and CDR2 is YFSETQ. Trimming at V came to 4 bases and at J to 5 bases, leaving 15 bases not matched to a gene.

This clone has just one count. This sample also contains other DNA sequences that code for the same CDR3. The chain has TRBV3-1 (or the pseudogene TRBV3-2) and TRBJ1-1; D remains unclear. V lost 1 base and J 1 base, leaving 7 bases between the germline ends. Germline V gene lookup returns CDR1 LGHDT and CDR2 YNNKEL (reference sequence). The CDR3 runs 14 residues. CDR3 DNA: TGTGCCAGCAGCCAAGTGGGAGGGAACACTGAAGCTTTCTTT. It is translated as CASSQVGGNTEAFF.

The rearrangement links TRBV11-3 to TRBJ1-2; D not resolved. Germline assignment: CDR1 SGHNT and CDR2 YENEEA. CDR3 length: 13 residues. V was cut by 6 bases and J by 8 bases, with 16 bases left in between. The CDR3 sequence is CASSLTPYGGYTF. In DNA, the CDR3 is TGTGCCAGCAGTTTAACCCCTTATGGCGGCTACACCTTC.

This clone was detected only once. The chain employs TRBV27 and TRBJ1-5; TRBD1 is a possible D gene (6 bases). CDR3 length: 16 residues. V was shortened by 6 bases and J by 3 bases, with 18 bases between the two germline ends. The germline CDR1 and CDR2 sequences are MNHEY and SMNVEV (reference sequence). Here the CDR3 DNA reads TGTGCCAGCAGGCCGCGGGGGGGGGCCCTCAATCAGCCCCAGCATTTT. Protein sequence: CASRPRGGALNQPQHF.

The J gene is TRBJ1-6, the V gene TRBV18, with 9 positions matching TRBD1. The germline CDR1 and CDR2 sequences are KGHSH and LQKENI. The CDR3 extends over 16 amino acids. V lost 2 bases to trimming and J lost 10 bases; unmatched junction nucleotides: 9. The CDR3, as DNA: TGTGCCAGCTCACCAGGGGACAGGGTAGAGGGATCACCCCTCCACTTT. Translation gives CASSPGDRVEGSPLHF.

This chain connects TRBV5-1 to TRBJ1-1; D unclear. CDR3 size: 15 residues. The germline V and J ends were trimmed by 0 bases and 0 bases, with 9 bases remaining between them. The germline CDR1 and CDR2 sequences are SGHRS and YFSETQ. The CDR3 spells CASSLGAALNTEAFF. The CDR3 DNA reads TGCGCCAGCAGCTTGGGGGCAGCTTTGAACACTGAAGCTTTCTTT.